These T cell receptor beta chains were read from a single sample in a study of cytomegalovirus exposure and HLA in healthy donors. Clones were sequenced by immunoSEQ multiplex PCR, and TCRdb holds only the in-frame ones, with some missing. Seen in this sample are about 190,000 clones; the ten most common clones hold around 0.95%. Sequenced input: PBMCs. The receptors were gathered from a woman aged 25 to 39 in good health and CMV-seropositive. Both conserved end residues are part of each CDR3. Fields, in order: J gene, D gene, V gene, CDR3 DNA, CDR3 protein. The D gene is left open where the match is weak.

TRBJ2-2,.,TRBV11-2,TGTGCCAGCAGCTTAGCCAGGAACACCGGGGAGCTGTTTTTT,CASSLARNTGELFF
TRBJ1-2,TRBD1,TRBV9,TGTGCCAGCAACGTAGGGACAGGGGTTGGCTACACCTTC,CASNVGTGVGYTF
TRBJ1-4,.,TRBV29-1,TGCAGCGTTGCGGTTTACGAAAAACTGTTTTTT,CSVAVYEKLFF
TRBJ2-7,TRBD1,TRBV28,TGTGCCAGCAGTTATACAGGGGTCTCCTACGAGCAGTACTTC,CASSYTGVSYEQYF
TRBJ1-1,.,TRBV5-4,TGTGCCAGCAGCTTGGGAGGGACTTTCCTGGGAGCTGAAGCTTTCTTT,CASSLGGTFLGAEAFF
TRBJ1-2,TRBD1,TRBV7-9,TGTGCCAGCAGCCCCCGGGACAGCTATGGCTACACCTTC,CASSPRDSYGYTF
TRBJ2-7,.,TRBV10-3,TGTGCCATCAGTGAGGACAGCTACGAGCAGTACTTC,CAISEDSYEQYF
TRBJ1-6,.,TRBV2,TGTGCCAGCAGTAACCTCGAGTTTTCACCCCTCCACTTT,CASSNLEFSPLHF
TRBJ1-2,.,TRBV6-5,TGTGCCAGCAGTTATGCGGGAGATGGCTACACCTTC,CASSYAGDGYTF
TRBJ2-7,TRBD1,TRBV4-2,TGTGCCAGCAGCAACCGGGACAGGGCTTACGAGCAGTACTTC,CASSNRDRAYEQYF
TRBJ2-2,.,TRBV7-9,TGTGCCAGCAGCTCCCCGGACAGTCCCACCGGGGAGCTGTTTTTT,CASSSPDSPTGELFF
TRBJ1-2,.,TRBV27,TGTGCAGCAGGAGGGGCGCGAGGCTACACCTTC,CAAGGARGYTF
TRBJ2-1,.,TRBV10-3,TGTGCCATCAGTGACCCCGCAGGGAAGACAATGATAGGCGGGCAGTTCTTC,CAISDPAGKTMIGGQFF
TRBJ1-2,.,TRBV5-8,TGTGCCAGCAGTCCGGGACACACGCCGGCTGGCTACACCTTC,CASSPGHTPAGYTF